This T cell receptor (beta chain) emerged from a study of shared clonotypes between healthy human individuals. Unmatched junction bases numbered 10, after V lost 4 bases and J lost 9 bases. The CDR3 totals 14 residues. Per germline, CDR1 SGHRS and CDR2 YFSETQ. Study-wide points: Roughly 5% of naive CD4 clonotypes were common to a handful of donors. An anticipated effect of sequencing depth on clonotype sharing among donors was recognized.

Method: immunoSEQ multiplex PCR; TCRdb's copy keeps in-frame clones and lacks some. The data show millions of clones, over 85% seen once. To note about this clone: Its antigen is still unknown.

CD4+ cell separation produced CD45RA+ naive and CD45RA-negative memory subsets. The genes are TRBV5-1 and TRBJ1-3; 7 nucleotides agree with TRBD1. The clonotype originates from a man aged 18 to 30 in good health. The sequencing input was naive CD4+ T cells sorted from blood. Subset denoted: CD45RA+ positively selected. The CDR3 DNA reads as TGCGCCAGCAGCCTCGGGACAGCCGTCGGCACCATATATTTT. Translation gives CASSLGTAVGTIYF.